This TCR beta chain was obtained from a study of vaccination effects on CD4 cells after COVID-19. Study context: Among convalescent patients, two provided samples 16 days and one week before vaccination.

Some clones are missing from TCRdb's copy, which holds only in-frame ones; the method was immunoSEQ multiplex PCR. The table shows tens of thousands of clones, with about 81% occurring only once. Details on this clone: What it binds is unknown.

Per germline, CDR1 LNHDA and CDR2 SQIVND (reference sequence). With 3 bases removed from V and 5 bases from J, the gap between germline ends came to 10 bases. CDR3 length: 13 residues. Antigen-specific CD4+ T cell clonotypes were called by their expansion after viral peptide-pool culture in ViraFEST. Isolation of CD4+ T cells took place after approximately 10 days of culture. Confirmation by PCR established that the person had SARS-CoV-2 infection between March and December 2020. A few million PBMC were placed in each well, which was supplemented with 10 IU/ml IL-2 and around 9.5 ug/ml peptides. The rearrangement joins TRBV19 to TRBJ1-2; possibly TRBD1 for D (6 bases). The specimen was CD4+ T cells from PBMCs cultured with a peptide pool, collected before COVID-19 vaccination. The sequence derives from a human donor who had a prior SARS-CoV-2 infection. The CDR3 DNA sequence: TGTGCCAGTAGTATGAGGCAGGGGTATGGCTACACCTTC. It encodes CASSMRQGYGYTF.